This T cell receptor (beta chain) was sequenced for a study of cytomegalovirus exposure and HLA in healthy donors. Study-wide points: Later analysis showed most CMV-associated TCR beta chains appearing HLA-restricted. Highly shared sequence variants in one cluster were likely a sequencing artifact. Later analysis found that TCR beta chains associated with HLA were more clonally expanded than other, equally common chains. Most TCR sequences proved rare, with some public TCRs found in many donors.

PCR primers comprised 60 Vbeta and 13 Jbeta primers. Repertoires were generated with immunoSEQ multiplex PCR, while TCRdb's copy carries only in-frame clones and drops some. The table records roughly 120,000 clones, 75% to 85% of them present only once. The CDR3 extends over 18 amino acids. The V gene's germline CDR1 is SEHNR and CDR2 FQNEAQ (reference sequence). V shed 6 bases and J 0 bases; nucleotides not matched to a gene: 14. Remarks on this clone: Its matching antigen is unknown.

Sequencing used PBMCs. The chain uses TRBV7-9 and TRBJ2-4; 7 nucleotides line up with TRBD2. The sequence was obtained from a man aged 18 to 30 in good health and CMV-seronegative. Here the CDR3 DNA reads TGTGCCAGCAGTCCCCGACGGGAGGCAGGGCTAGCCAAAAACATTCAGTACTTC. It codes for CASSPRREAGLAKNIQYF.